Each of the 21 T cell receptor beta chains below was sequenced from the same sample in a study of cytomegalovirus exposure and HLA in healthy donors. With 60 Vbeta and 13 Jbeta primers, the PCR was carried out. TCRdb's table, derived via immunoSEQ multiplex PCR, lists solely in-frame clones and lacks some. Here the sample spans 90,000 to 150,000 clones, about 75% being singletons. Sequenced material: PBMCs. The receptors originated from a woman aged 40 to 50 in good health and CMV-seropositive.

The gene calls are TRBV2 and TRBJ2-5; TRBD2 agrees at 13 bases. The CDR3 has 13 amino acids. In germline, CDR1 is SNHLY, CDR2 FYNNEI. Losses at the gene ends were 8 bases for V and 7 bases for J; bases not matched to a gene: 4. CDR3 amino acids: CASYRTSGGTQYF. The CDR3 nucleotides are TGTGCCAGCTACCGGACTAGCGGGGGGACCCAGTACTTC. The full variable domain, completed using reference TRBV2 and TRBJ2-5, is EPEVTQTPSHQVTQMGQEVILRCVPISNHLYFYWYRQILGQKVEFLVSFYNNEISEKSEIFDDQFSVERPDGSNFTLKIRSTKLEDSAMYFCASYRTSGGTQYFGPGTRLLVL.

V and J are TRBV27 and TRBJ2-3, with D perhaps TRBD2 (7 bases). Trimming stripped 1 base from V and 2 bases from J, with 31 bases between. Germline CDR1 reads MNHEY; CDR2 reads SMNVEV (reference sequence). The CDR3 has 22 amino acids. The CDR3 is CASSLWGGLAALTLLPTDTQYF. The CDR3 DNA follows: TGTGCCAGCAGTTTATGGGGGGGGCTAGCGGCCCTTACCCTTCTACCCACAGATACGCAGTATTTT.

The chain recombines TRBV27 with TRBJ2-7, with a possible D match to TRBD2 (5 bases). The V end lost 2 bases, the J end lost 4 bases, and 6 bases lay between the germline ends. CDR1 is MNHEY and CDR2 is SMNVEV in the germline V gene (reference sequence). The CDR3 has 12 residues. This CDR3 reads CASSLPGYEQYF. Here the CDR3 DNA reads TGTGCCAGCAGTTTACCGGGGTACGAGCAGTACTTC.

V and J are TRBV6-5 and TRBJ1-1; D gene ambiguous. Trimming took 6 bases from V and 2 from J, leaving 16 bases between them. This CDR3 comprises 15 residues. The germline V gene encodes CDR1 MNHEY and CDR2 SVGAGI. In nucleotides, the CDR3 is TGTGCCAGCAGAAAACTGGTATTGGTTAACACTGAAGCTTTCTTT. Amino acid sequence: CASRKLVLVNTEAFF.

V is TRBV10-3 and J is TRBJ1-5; D remains unclear. Trimming removed 11 bases from V and 2 bases from J, with 16 bases in between. Per the germline V gene, CDR1 is ENHRY and CDR2 is SYGVKD. The CDR3 is made up of 14 amino acids. CDR3 residues: CALPRISGNQPQHF. The CDR3 DNA reads TGTGCCCTACCGAGGATTTCGGGCAATCAGCCCCAGCATTTT.

To note about this clone: Within the sample, other DNA sequences also encode this same CDR3. The chain recombines TRBV29-1 with TRBJ1-3; no clear D gene. The CDR3 has 13 amino acids. In germline, CDR1 is SQVTM, CDR2 ANQGSEA. Trimming removed 4 bases from V and 0 bases from J, with 7 bases in between. The CDR3, as DNA: TGCAGCGTTGCATGGAGCTCTGGAAACACCATATATTTT. The encoded protein is CSVAWSSGNTIYF.

CDR3 in DNA: TGTGCCAGCTCACCGCCAGGGGGTATATCTAATGAAAAACTGTTTTTT. Its translation: CASSPPGGISNEKLFF. The V gene is TRBV18, the J gene TRBJ1-4; 7 nucleotides agree with TRBD1. The junction had 7 bases not matched to a gene; V was cut back by 3 bases and J by 3 bases. The CDR3 contains 16 residues. CDR1 KGHSH and CDR2 LQKENI come from the germline V gene.

The chain combines TRBV6-1 with TRBJ2-3; TRBD2 matches at 7 bases. The CDR3 has 14 amino acids. Germline CDR1 MNHNS, CDR2 SASEGT. Trimming at V came to 10 bases and at J to 6 bases, leaving 13 bases not matched to a gene. Here the CDR3 DNA reads TGTGCCACCCAATGGGGAGGGTCCGGCGATACGCAGTATTTT. As protein: CATQWGGSGDTQYF.

The chain combines TRBV7-2 with TRBJ2-7, with 16 bases fitting TRBD2. Unmatched junction bases numbered 9, after V lost 1 base and J lost 3 bases. This CDR3 region has 19 residues. Looked up from germline, CDR1 is SGHTA and CDR2 is FQGNSA. The CDR3 nucleotides are TGTGCCAGCAGCTTAGTCGTAGGGACTAGCGGGGGGGCTTTCTACGAGCAGTACTTC. This encodes CASSLVVGTSGGAFYEQYF. Filled out from reference TRBV7-2 and TRBJ2-7, the complete variable domain reads GAGVSQSPSNKVTEKGKDVELRCDPISGHTALYWYRQSLGQGLEFLIYFQGNSAPDKSGLPSDRFSAERTGGSVSTLTIQRTQQEDSAVYLCASSLVVGTSGGAFYEQYFGPGTRLTVT.

The chain is built from TRBV5-1 and TRBJ2-7; TRBD1 aligns across 10 bases. V trimming: 5 bases; J trimming: 3 bases; junction bases outside the gene matches: 8. The germline V gene encodes CDR1 SGHRS and CDR2 YFSETQ. The CDR3 runs to 15 residues. The CDR3 loop reads CASRRSGQGGYEQYF. For the CDR3, the DNA is TGCGCCAGCAGGAGGAGCGGACAGGGGGGCTACGAGCAGTACTTC.

The V gene is TRBV7-2, the J gene TRBJ2-4, with D possibly TRBD1 on 7 matching bases. Germline V CDR1 and CDR2: SGHTA, FQGNSA. Trimming left V 4 bases short and J 10 bases short, with 23 bases between. This CDR3 contains 16 residues. In DNA form, the CDR3 reads TGTGCCAGCAGCTATCAGGGGGGTGGGAGCCAAGGGATTCAGTACTTC. Protein product: CASSYQGGGSQGIQYF. Looking up the rest from reference TRBV7-2 and TRBJ2-4 gives the full variable domain: GAGVSQSPSNKVTEKGKDVELRCDPISGHTALYWYRQSLGQGLEFLIYFQGNSAPDKSGLPSDRFSAERTGGSVSTLTIQRTQQEDSAVYLCASSYQGGGSQGIQYFGAGTRLSVL.

The V call is TRBV2, the J call TRBJ2-6, with 7 bases fitting TRBD1. V lost 4 bases, J lost 2 bases, and 2 bases stayed unmatched. Germline V gene sequence: CDR1 SNHLY, CDR2 FYNNEI. The length of the CDR3 is 15 residues. This chain's CDR3 is CASSVTGTGANVLTF. In DNA form, the CDR3 reads TGTGCCAGCAGTGTGACAGGGACTGGGGCCAACGTCCTGACTTTC.

Only a few counts were recorded for this clone. The rearrangement uses TRBV6-6 and TRBJ2-7, with TRBD2 as a possible D gene (6 bases). This CDR3 comprises 13 residues. Trimming took 5 bases from V and 1 from J, leaving 9 bases between them. Germline CDR1 is MNHNY and CDR2 is SVGAGI (reference sequence). In DNA form, the CDR3 reads TGTGCCAGCAGTAGGAGCGGGTCCTACGAGCAGTACTTC. Translation gives CASSRSGSYEQYF.

The chain uses TRBV10-3 and TRBJ2-5; D gene ambiguous. The CDR3 loop spans 12 amino acids. The ends were cut back, 3 bases at V and 5 bases at J, with 7 bases in the middle. Per germline, CDR1 ENHRY and CDR2 SYGVKD. The CDR3 DNA follows: TGTGCCATCAGTGAACTCGGGGAGACCCAGTACTTC. This translates into CAISELGETQYF.

This chain joins TRBV7-2 and TRBJ1-2; D remains ambiguous. CDR3 length equals 14 residues. Trimming cost V 5 bases and J 0 bases, with 10 bases left between them. Germline V lookup: CDR1 SGHTA, CDR2 FQGNSA. In DNA form, the CDR3 reads TGTGCCAGCAGCCTAGAGAACTCTAACTATGGCTACACCTTC. As protein: CASSLENSNYGYTF.

The gene calls are TRBV5-1 and TRBJ1-2; D is uncertain. V lost 1 base, J lost 4 bases, and 11 bases lay in between. The CDR3 covers 14 residues. CDR1 is SGHRS and CDR2 is YFSETQ in the germline V gene. The CDR3 sequence is CASSLSAGGYGYTF. The DNA of the CDR3 is TGCGCCAGCAGCTTGTCGGCGGGTGGCTATGGCTACACCTTC.

A single count supports this clone. The CDR3 DNA reads as TGTGCCTGGGGACTAGTTGGCACCAATGAGCAGTTCTTC. Its translation: CAWGLVGTNEQFF. The J gene is TRBJ2-1, the V gene TRBV30; the match to TRBD2 covers 7 bases. CDR1 is GTSNPN, CDR2 SVGIG, per germline (reference sequence). This CDR3 spans 13 amino acids. V shed 5 bases and J 6 bases; nucleotides not matched to a gene: 7.

V usage is TRBV7-2 and J usage is TRBJ1-1; TRBD1 matches at 8 bases. The CDR3 is 14 residues long. The V gene end was trimmed by 4 bases and the J gene end by 3 bases; junction bases not matched to a gene: 4. Per the germline V gene, CDR1 is SGHTA and CDR2 is FQGNSA. The CDR3 spells CASSSQGGDTEAFF. Here the CDR3 DNA reads TGTGCCAGCAGCTCACAGGGGGGAGACACTGAAGCTTTCTTT.

The chain uses TRBV25-1 and TRBJ1-2; TRBD1 is a possible D gene (5 bases). Germline CDR1 reads MGHDK; CDR2 reads SYGVNS. This CDR3 has 14 amino acids. V was pared by 8 bases and J by 3 bases, with 16 bases between. The CDR3, as DNA: TGTGCCAGCGGTTCGAGGAGGGGTGACTATGGCTACACCTTC. It codes for CASGSRRGDYGYTF.

The rearrangement links TRBV18 to TRBJ1-4, with D uncertain. Trimming left V 3 bases short and J 0 bases short, with 8 bases between. Germline values: CDR1 KGHSH, CDR2 LQKENI. The length of the CDR3 is 15 residues. DNA of the CDR3: TGTGCCAGCTCACCGGCGGGTACAACTAATGAAAAACTGTTTTTT. It specifies CASSPAGTTNEKLFF.

This clone showed up just once. The J gene is TRBJ1-1, the V gene TRBV30, with D possibly matching TRBD1 (5 bases). V gave up 4 bases and J gave up 11 bases, with 17 bases separating them. This CDR3 spans 12 amino acids. CDR1 and CDR2 (germline): GTSNPN, SVGIG (reference sequence). CDR3 sequence (DNA): TGTGCCTGGACCACTACGGGAGGGACGGCTTTCTTT. This codes for CAWTTTGGTAFF. Full variable domain (missing parts from reference TRBV30 and TRBJ1-1): SQTIHQWPATLVQPVGSPLSLECTVEGTSNPNLYWYRQAAGRGLQLLFYSVGIGQISSEVPQNLSASRPQDRQFILSSKKLLLSDSGFYLCAWTTTGGTAFFGQGTRLTVV.